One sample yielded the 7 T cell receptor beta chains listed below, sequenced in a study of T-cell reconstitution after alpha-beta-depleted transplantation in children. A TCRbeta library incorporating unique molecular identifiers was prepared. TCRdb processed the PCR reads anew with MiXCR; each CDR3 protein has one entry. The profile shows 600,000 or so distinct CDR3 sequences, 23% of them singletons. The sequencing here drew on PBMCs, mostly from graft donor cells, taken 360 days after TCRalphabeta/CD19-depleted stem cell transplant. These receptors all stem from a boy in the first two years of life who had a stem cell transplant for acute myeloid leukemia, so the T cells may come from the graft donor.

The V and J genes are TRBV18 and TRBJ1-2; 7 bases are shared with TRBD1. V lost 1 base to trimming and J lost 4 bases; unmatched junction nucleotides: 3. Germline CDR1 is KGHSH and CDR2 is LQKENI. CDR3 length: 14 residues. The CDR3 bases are TGTGCCAGCTCACCACTTCGGGACAGCTATGGCTACACCTTC. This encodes CASSPLRDSYGYTF. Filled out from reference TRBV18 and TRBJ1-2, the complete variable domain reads NAGVMQNPRHLVRRRGQEARLRCSPMKGHSHVYWYRQLPEEGLKFMVYLQKENIIDESGMPKERFSAEFPKEGPSILRIQQVVRGDSAAYFCASSPLRDSYGYTFGSGTRLTVV.

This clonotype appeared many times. Here the CDR3 reads CASLLPEEVYGGQLQETQYF. The CDR3 coding sequence is TGTGCCAGCCTGCTGCCCGAGGAAGTATACGGAGGACAGCTTCAAGAGACCCAGTACTTC. This chain joins TRBV19 and TRBJ2-5, with D possibly TRBD1 on 6 matching bases. The V end lost 9 bases, the J end lost 2 bases, and 34 bases lay between the germline ends. CDR1 is LNHDA, CDR2 SQIVND, per germline (reference sequence). The length of the CDR3 is 20 residues.

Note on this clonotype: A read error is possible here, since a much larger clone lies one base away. CDR3 protein: CASIGGFSWEDTYEQYF. The CDR3 DNA reads as TGCGCCAGCATCGGGGGTTTTTCGTGGGAGGACACCTACGAGCAGTACTTC. The chain joins TRBV5-1 to TRBJ2-7; D may be TRBD2 (6 bases). V was pared by 6 bases and J by 2 bases, with 24 bases between. CDR1 is SGHRS, CDR2 YFSETQ, per germline. CDR3 length: 17 amino acids. The variable domain in full, with the rest retrieved from reference TRBV5-1 and TRBJ2-7, is KAGVTQTPRYLIKTRGQQVTLSCSPISGHRSVSWYQQTPGQGLQFLFEYFSETQRNKGNFPGRFSGRQFSNSRSEMNVSTLELGDSALYLCASIGGFSWEDTYEQYFGPGTRLTVT.

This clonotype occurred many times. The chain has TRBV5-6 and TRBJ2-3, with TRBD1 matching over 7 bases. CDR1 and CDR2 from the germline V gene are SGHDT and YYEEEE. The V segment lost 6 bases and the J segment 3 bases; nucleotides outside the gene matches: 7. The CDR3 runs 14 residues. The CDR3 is CASNEGGLTDTQYF. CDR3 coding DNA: TGTGCCAGCAACGAAGGGGGCCTAACAGATACGCAGTATTTT.

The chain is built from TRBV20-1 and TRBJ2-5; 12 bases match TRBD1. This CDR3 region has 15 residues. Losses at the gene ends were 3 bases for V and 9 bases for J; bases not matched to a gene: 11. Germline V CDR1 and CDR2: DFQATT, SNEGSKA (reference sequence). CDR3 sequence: CSASPGQGAVMAQYF. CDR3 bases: TGCAGTGCTAGTCCGGGACAGGGGGCTGTAATGGCCCAGTACTTC.

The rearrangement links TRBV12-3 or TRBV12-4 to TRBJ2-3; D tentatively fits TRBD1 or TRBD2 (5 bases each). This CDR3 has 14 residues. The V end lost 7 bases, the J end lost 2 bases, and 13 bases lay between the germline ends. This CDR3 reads CASNLGAYTDTQYF. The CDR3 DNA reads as TGTGCCAGCAATCTCGGGGCCTACACAGATACGCAGTATTTT.

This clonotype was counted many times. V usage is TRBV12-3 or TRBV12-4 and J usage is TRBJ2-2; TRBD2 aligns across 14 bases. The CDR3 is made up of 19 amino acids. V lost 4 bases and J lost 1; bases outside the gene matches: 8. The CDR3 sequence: CASSSYGLAGGLNTGELFF. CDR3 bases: TGTGCCAGCAGTTCCTACGGACTAGCGGGGGGATTGAACACCGGGGAGCTGTTTTTT.